This entry concerns a single TCR beta chain. Its target is unknown. This sample was taken from a study of cytomegalovirus exposure and HLA in healthy donors. The CDR3 loop spans 14 amino acids. The V gene's germline CDR1 is SGHRS and CDR2 YFSETQ. V shed 4 bases and J shed 4 bases, with 15 bases lying between them. General observations from the study: Investigators reported 150 to 200 TCR beta chains as tied to cytomegalovirus.

PCR was performed using 60 Vbeta and 13 Jbeta primers. The data were produced by immunoSEQ multiplex PCR, yet TCRdb's version contains in-frame clones alone and is incomplete. The repertoire holds tens of thousands of clones, roughly nine tenths seen once, with 2.7% in the top ten. The chain is built from TRBV5-1 and TRBJ2-7; D possibly corresponds to TRBD1 (8 bases). The specimen was PBMCs. This sequence was found in a woman between 18 and 29 years old in good health and CMV-seronegative. DNA of the CDR3: TGCGCCAGCAGCGTTACAGGGGGGGGTTACGAGCAGTACTTC. It is translated as CASSVTGGGYEQYF.